The following is a TCR beta chain sequence with its context. Individuals drawn from 24 US areas were about 18 to 100 years old. Participants reported their clinical history, and cohort assignment relied on those reports. Cohort 3 recovered donors had two negative PCRs, clearance, or symptom resolution. V lost 2 bases and J lost 0; bases outside the gene matches: 4. This CDR3 is 16 amino acids long. Germline V gives CDR1 SGDLS, CDR2 YYNGEE. The assay was immunoSEQ multiplex PCR, and TCRdb's table has in-frame clones only and misses some. The table has around 310,000 clones, about 91% seen once. This sample was included in a study of blood T cell repertoires in COVID-19. Whole-study context: Both acute and convalescent COVID-19 samples were obtained from the United States, Italy and Spain.

The chain couples TRBV9 to TRBJ2-2; 7 bases fit TRBD2. Sequenced: PBMCs or T cells enriched from blood (not recorded which). The TCR sequence derives from a woman aged 35 to 49 who had recovered from COVID-19. The CDR3 DNA reads TGTGCCAGCAGCGTCGAACTAGCGACGAACACCGGGGAGCTGTTTTTT. Protein product: CASSVELATNTGELFF. Combining the CDR3 with reference TRBV9 and TRBJ2-2 gives the whole variable domain DSGVTQTPKHLITATGQRVTLRCSPRSGDLSVYWYQQSLDQGLQFLIQYYNGEERAKGNILERFSAQQFPDLHSELNLSSLELGDSALYFCASSVELATNTGELFFGEGSRLTVL.